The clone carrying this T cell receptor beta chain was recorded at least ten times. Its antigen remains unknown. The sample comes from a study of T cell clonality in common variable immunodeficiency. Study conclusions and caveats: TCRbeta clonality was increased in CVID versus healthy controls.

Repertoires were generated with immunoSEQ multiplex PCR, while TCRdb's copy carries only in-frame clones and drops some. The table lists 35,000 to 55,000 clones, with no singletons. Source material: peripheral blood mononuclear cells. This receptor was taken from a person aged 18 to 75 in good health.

The CDR3 protein is CASSQTGGLETQYF. Partial CDR3 DNA: TGTGCCAGCAGCCAGACAGGGGGCTTAGAGACC. The chain carries TRBV12-3 or TRBV12-4 and TRBJ2-5, with TRBD1 identical over 10 bases. Read coverage stops 3 residues before the CDR3 terminus; the germline J gene supplies the remainder. This CDR3 spans 14 amino acids. After removal of 6 bases from V and 4 bases from J, the junction contained 5 bases not matched to a gene.